Sequencing of this TCR beta chain was carried out in a study of control samples from healthy donors and cancer patients. The germline V gene encodes CDR1 SGHRS and CDR2 YFSETQ. V gave up 1 base and J gave up 6 bases; unmatched junction bases: 4. This CDR3 is 14 amino acids long. Sequenced by immunoSEQ multiplex PCR; TCRdb stores in-frame clones only, minus some. Among 120,000 or so clones listed, about 89% were seen once. The origin of this receptor is a man in his 60s in good health. The chain employs TRBV5-1 and TRBJ2-7; 10 nucleotides line up with TRBD2. Sequencing was performed on blood. The CDR3 nucleotides read TGCGCCAGCAGCTTGAGCGGGGGGGCCGTCGAGCAGTACTTC. Amino acid sequence: CASSLSGGAVEQYF.